A single sample gave rise to the 31 T cell receptor beta chains below, sequenced in a study of shared clonotypes between healthy human individuals. In the naive CD8 group, cells lacked CD45RO and were positively selected for CCR7, so terminally differentiated effector memory CD45RA+ cells were left out. Sequencing used immunoSEQ multiplex PCR; TCRdb keeps in-frame clones, though not all of them. Among about 2.2 million clones, about 94% were seen once, and the ten largest hold 1.5% to 2%. Sequenced: naive CD8+ T cells from PBMCs. The receptors here all came from a young man in good health. Some clones in this sample may be carry-over from other donors' samples.

The chain joins TRBV4-3 to TRBJ1-2, with 7 nucleotides matching TRBD1. The V gene end was trimmed by 0 bases and the J gene end by 3 bases; junction bases not matched to a gene: 13. Per germline, CDR1 LGHNA and CDR2 YSLEER. CDR3 length: 18 amino acids. CDR3 DNA: TGCGCCAGCAGCCAAGATTGGTTGGGAGGGGGCTCCTACTATGGCTACACCTTC. Residues: CASSQDWLGGGSYYGYTF.

This clone was observed a single time. The chain is built from TRBV11-2 and TRBJ2-5; D assignment may be TRBD1 or TRBD2 (5 bases each). V lost 3 bases and J 5 bases, leaving 19 bases between the germline ends. The germline gives CDR1 SGHAT, CDR2 FQNNGV. The CDR3 spans 16 residues. This CDR3 is CASSFLDGLKGETQYF. The CDR3 nucleotides are TGTGCCAGCAGCTTTTTAGACGGACTTAAGGGGGAGACCCAGTACTTC.

This clone was found a few times. V gene TRBV2 combines with J gene TRBJ1-1; 8 bases agree with TRBD1. The ends lost 5 bases at V and 5 bases at J; junction bases unmatched: 10. CDR3 length: 15 amino acids. Germline CDR1 SNHLY, CDR2 FYNNEI. In DNA form, the CDR3 reads TGTGCCAGCAGTCTCGGTCAGGGGGCGATGACTGAAGCTTTCTTT. Translating gives CASSLGQGAMTEAFF.

The chain employs TRBV25-1 and TRBJ2-6; D uncertain. Trimming stripped 10 bases from V and 1 base from J, with 11 bases between. Germline V CDR1 and CDR2: MGHDK, SYGVNS. The CDR3 runs 14 residues. This CDR3 is CATSVTSGANVLTF. CDR3 nucleotide sequence: TGTGCCACCTCAGTCACGTCTGGGGCCAACGTCCTGACTTTC. Full variable domain (missing parts from reference TRBV25-1 and TRBJ2-6): EADIYQTPRYLVIGTGKKITLECSQTMGHDKMYWYQQDPGMELHLIHYSYGVNSTEKGDLSSESTVSRIRTEHFPLTLESARPSHTSQYLCATSVTSGANVLTFGAGSRLTVL.

A remark on this clone: Other DNA sequences within the sample encode an identical CDR3. The V call is TRBV30, the J call TRBJ2-7, with unresolved D. The V gene's germline CDR1 is GTSNPN and CDR2 SVGIG (reference sequence). V was trimmed by 2 bases and J by 3 bases, leaving 5 bases between them. The CDR3 length is 11 residues. The CDR3 spells CAWSISYEQYF. CDR3 coding DNA: TGTGCCTGGAGTATTAGCTACGAGCAGTACTTC.

This clone was recorded once. The chain links TRBV7-6 to TRBJ1-1; 8 nucleotides agree with TRBD1. V lost 2 bases, J lost 3 bases, and 8 bases stayed unmatched. Germline V CDR1 and CDR2: SGHVS, FNYEAQ. The CDR3 extends over 16 amino acids. The chain's CDR3 is CASSLRGGRGHTEAFF. In DNA, the CDR3 is TGTGCCAGCAGCTTAAGGGGCGGCAGGGGGCACACTGAAGCTTTCTTT.

The rearrangement joins TRBV11-2 to TRBJ2-2, with 12 bases lining up with TRBD2. The CDR3 spans 15 residues. J lost 4 bases, V lost 5 bases, and 2 bases had no gene match. Germline V lookup: CDR1 SGHAT, CDR2 FQNNGV. CDR3 in amino acids: CASSQTSGSTGELFF. CDR3 DNA sequence: TGTGCCAGCAGCCAGACTAGCGGGAGCACCGGGGAGCTGTTTTTT.

DNA for the CDR3: TGCGCCAGCAGGCCGGATTTCACAGATACGCAGTATTTT. It yields the protein CASRPDFTDTQYF. The chain has TRBV5-1 and TRBJ2-3, with no clear D. Trimming took 5 bases from V and 2 from J, leaving 9 bases between them. The CDR3 runs to 13 residues. Germline V gene data show CDR1 as SGHRS and CDR2 as YFSETQ.

The chain couples TRBV14 to TRBJ2-1; D unresolved. The germline CDR1 and CDR2 sequences are SGHDN and FVKESK. CDR3 length equals 16 residues. V was clipped by 1 base and J by 8 bases, with 18 bases between them. The CDR3 DNA reads as TGTGCCAGCAGCCAAGTTCGGTCGGGCTACGGGTATGAGCAGTTCTTC. As protein: CASSQVRSGYGYEQFF.

The V gene is TRBV9, the J gene TRBJ1-2, with D tentatively TRBD1 (5 bases). The CDR3 has 16 residues. V was cut by 0 bases and J by 4 bases, with 16 bases left in between. Germline V gene data show CDR1 as SGDLS and CDR2 as YYNGEE. DNA of the CDR3: TGTGCCAGCAGCGTAGACAGTAGGGACCCCTTCTATGGCTACACCTTC. The encoded protein is CASSVDSRDPFYGYTF.

This sequence joins TRBV5-6 and TRBJ2-2, with TRBD2 matching 7 bases. CDR3 length: 16 residues. Per germline, CDR1 SGHDT and CDR2 YYEEEE. J was trimmed by 5 bases and V by 3 bases; bases with no gene match: 10. The CDR3 DNA reads as TGTGCCAGCAGCTCGGGGAGGGAGGGATTTACCGGGGAGCTGTTTTTT. It translates to CASSSGREGFTGELFF.

The chain uses TRBV2 and TRBJ2-3; D possibly corresponds to TRBD1 (5 bases). Looked up from germline, CDR1 is SNHLY and CDR2 is FYNNEI. The length of the CDR3 is 15 residues. V was cut by 6 bases and J by 1 base, with 14 bases left in between. CDR3 sequence: CASSDRAGRTDTQYF. The CDR3 nucleotides read TGTGCCAGCAGCGACCGGGCAGGGCGCACAGATACGCAGTATTTT.

The chain links TRBV6-1 to TRBJ1-2; D uncertain. The V end was cut by 1 base, the J end by 4 bases, with 10 bases between. The V gene's germline CDR1 is MNHNS and CDR2 SASEGT. The length of the CDR3 is 14 residues. The CDR3 here is CASSEVWGSYGYTF. CDR3 sequence (DNA): TGTGCCAGCAGTGAAGTCTGGGGTTCCTATGGCTACACCTTC.

The gene calls are TRBV11-1 and TRBJ1-3; D might be TRBD1 (6 bases). V gave up 3 bases and J gave up 1 base, with 13 bases separating them. The germline V gene has CDR1 SGHAT and CDR2 FQDESV (reference sequence). There are 16 residues in the CDR3. CDR3 nucleotide sequence: TGTGCCAGCAGCTTCTCGATCGGGACATCTGGAAACACCATATATTTT. This sequence encodes CASSFSIGTSGNTIYF.

The chain has TRBV27 and TRBJ2-7; 8 nucleotides agree with TRBD1. The CDR3 is made up of 16 amino acids. V dropped 6 bases and J dropped 2; count of bases not matched to a gene: 12. Germline loops: CDR1 MNHEY, CDR2 SMNVEV (reference sequence). The CDR3 reads CASSPLPGQGPYEQYF. The CDR3 bases are TGTGCCAGCAGCCCTTTACCCGGACAGGGCCCCTACGAGCAGTACTTC.

The rearrangement links TRBV4-3 to TRBJ2-1; 7 bases map to TRBD2. Germline loops: CDR1 LGHNA, CDR2 YSLEER. V was pared by 0 bases and J by 9 bases, with 11 bases of the junction left unmatched. This CDR3 is built from 16 residues. The CDR3 here is CASSQDLGEGGVEQFF. DNA of the CDR3: TGCGCCAGCAGCCAAGATTTGGGGGAGGGCGGCGTTGAGCAGTTCTTC.

The chain couples TRBV6-6 to TRBJ1-5; 7 bases line up with TRBD1. This CDR3 has 16 residues. Per germline, CDR1 MNHNY and CDR2 SVGAGI (reference sequence). The J segment lost 0 bases and the V segment lost 5 bases, leaving 7 bases of the junction unmatched. This CDR3 is CASSQGTALSNQPQHF. The DNA for the CDR3 is TGTGCCAGCAGTCAGGGGACAGCCCTTAGCAATCAGCCCCAGCATTTT.

This sequence joins TRBV6-5 and TRBJ1-1; the D is unclear. This CDR3 has 15 amino acids. V dropped 9 bases and J dropped 0 bases, with 17 bases sitting between them. Germline-derived CDR1 and CDR2 are MNHEY and SVGAGI. Written as DNA, the CDR3 is TGTGCCAGTTTAGCGTTAACGGAGATGAACACTGAAGCTTTCTTT. It specifies CASLALTEMNTEAFF.

The rearrangement uses TRBV10-3 and TRBJ2-7; tentative D call: TRBD2 (5 bases). V shed 2 bases and J shed 2 bases, with 10 bases lying between them. Germline values: CDR1 ENHRY, CDR2 SYGVKD. CDR3 length: 14 amino acids. The CDR3 nucleotides are TGTGCCATCAGTGAGATGGGAGAACCCTACGAGCAGTACTTC. It translates to CAISEMGEPYEQYF.

The chain recombines TRBV7-3 with TRBJ2-1, with 12 positions matching TRBD2. Germline V CDR1 and CDR2: SGHTA, FQGTGA. The length of the CDR3 is 18 residues. V was clipped by 6 bases and J by 0 bases; unmatched bases: 9. CDR3 sequence: CASSNTGTSGYSYNEQFF. The CDR3, as DNA: TGTGCCAGCAGTAATACCGGGACTAGCGGGTACTCCTACAATGAGCAGTTCTTC.

This clone was detected only once. The rearrangement links TRBV2 to TRBJ2-1; D gene uncertain. Trimming removed 2 bases from V and 9 bases from J, with 11 bases in between. The germline V gene encodes CDR1 SNHLY and CDR2 FYNNEI. The CDR3 consists of 13 residues. CDR3 sequence (DNA): TGTGCCAGCAGTGAATTAGTAAACAGTGAGCAGTTCTTC. This sequence encodes CASSELVNSEQFF.

The V call is TRBV27, the J call TRBJ2-1; 8 positions agree with TRBD2. The CDR3 is 16 amino acids. The J segment lost 7 bases and the V segment lost 5 bases, leaving 13 bases of the junction unmatched. The germline V gene has CDR1 MNHEY and CDR2 SMNVEV (reference sequence). DNA of the CDR3: TGTGCCAGCAGTACAGGACTAGCTATAGATCGTAATGAGCAGTTCTTC. Translated: CASSTGLAIDRNEQFF.

The rearrangement joins TRBV9 to TRBJ1-4; 7 bases map to TRBD1. The CDR3 covers 15 residues. Germline V gene data show CDR1 as SGDLS and CDR2 as YYNGEE. Trimming removed 0 bases from V and 8 bases from J; junction bases left unmatched: 7. CDR3 protein: CASSVASGGGEKLFF. CDR3 DNA sequence: TGTGCCAGCAGCGTAGCTTCAGGGGGAGGAGAAAAACTGTTTTTT.

The chain recombines TRBV29-1 with TRBJ2-1; D is ambiguous. The CDR3 has 12 residues. The V gene's germline CDR1 is SQVTM and CDR2 ANQGSEA. Deletions cut 0 bases from V and 9 bases from J, with 9 bases between. The CDR3 DNA follows: TGCAGCGTTGAAGAGGCCCCCGGTGAGCAGTTCTTC. This encodes CSVEEAPGEQFF.

This chain links TRBV27 with TRBJ1-5; D is ambiguous. Germline V gene data show CDR1 as MNHEY and CDR2 as SMNVEV (reference sequence). The CDR3 spans 15 residues. The V and J ends lost 7 bases and 5 bases respectively, with 18 bases between them. This CDR3 is CASKVGFFADQPQHF. DNA for the CDR3: TGTGCCAGCAAAGTTGGGTTTTTCGCGGATCAGCCCCAGCATTTT.

For this clone: The same CDR3 is also encoded by other DNA sequences in this sample. The chain links TRBV7-9 to TRBJ2-7; D is unclear. Germline values: CDR1 SEHNR, CDR2 FQNEAQ (reference sequence). V was clipped by 2 bases and J by 4 bases, with 6 bases between them. This CDR3 comprises 12 residues. The CDR3 spells CASSLTGYEQYF. The DNA of the CDR3 is TGTGCCAGCAGCTTAACGGGTTACGAGCAGTACTTC.

About this clone itself: The sample contains more than one DNA sequence encoding this CDR3. This chain uses TRBV6-4 with TRBJ1-1, with D possibly matching TRBD1 (6 bases). Looked up from germline, CDR1 is MRHNA and CDR2 is SNTAGT. This CDR3 contains 13 residues. The V end was cut by 6 bases, the J end by 2 bases, with 10 bases between. The CDR3 DNA sequence: TGTGCCAGCAGGGCGACAGGAAACACTGAAGCTTTCTTT. As protein: CASRATGNTEAFF.

The J gene is TRBJ2-1, the V gene TRBV10-3; D tentatively fits TRBD1 or TRBD2 (5 bases each). The length of the CDR3 is 11 residues. The germline V gene has CDR1 ENHRY and CDR2 SYGVKD. The V and J ends lost 8 bases and 9 bases respectively, with 11 bases between them. DNA for the CDR3: TGTGCCATCTTTACTGGGGGTGAGCAGTTCTTC. As protein: CAIFTGGEQFF.

There are a few counts of this clone. Other DNA sequences in the same sample also yield this CDR3. The rearrangement uses TRBV7-6 and TRBJ1-5; D not resolved. V lost 1 base and J 7 bases, leaving 5 bases between the germline ends. CDR3 size: 12 residues. Germline CDR1 SGHVS, CDR2 FNYEAQ. CDR3 DNA sequence: TGTGCCAGCAGCTTAGGAGGACAGCCCCAGCATTTT. This codes for CASSLGGQPQHF.

The rearrangement uses TRBV29-1 and TRBJ2-7; D uncertain. The CDR3 runs to 15 residues. CDR1 and CDR2 (germline): SQVTM, ANQGSEA. Trimming pared 6 bases from V and 1 base from J, leaving 19 bases between. The CDR3 loop reads CSVATGRVISYEQYF. Here the CDR3 DNA reads TGCAGCGTAGCAACCGGACGGGTTATTTCCTACGAGCAGTACTTC.

The CDR3 reads CASRSRDRGFYEQFF. CDR3 DNA: TGCGCCAGCAGGTCCCGGGACAGGGGTTTTTATGAGCAGTTCTTC. The gene calls are TRBV5-1 and TRBJ2-1; TRBD1 agrees at 10 bases. The CDR3 runs 15 residues. From germline, CDR1 is SGHRS and CDR2 YFSETQ. The junction had 10 bases not matched to a gene; V was cut back by 5 bases and J by 8 bases.